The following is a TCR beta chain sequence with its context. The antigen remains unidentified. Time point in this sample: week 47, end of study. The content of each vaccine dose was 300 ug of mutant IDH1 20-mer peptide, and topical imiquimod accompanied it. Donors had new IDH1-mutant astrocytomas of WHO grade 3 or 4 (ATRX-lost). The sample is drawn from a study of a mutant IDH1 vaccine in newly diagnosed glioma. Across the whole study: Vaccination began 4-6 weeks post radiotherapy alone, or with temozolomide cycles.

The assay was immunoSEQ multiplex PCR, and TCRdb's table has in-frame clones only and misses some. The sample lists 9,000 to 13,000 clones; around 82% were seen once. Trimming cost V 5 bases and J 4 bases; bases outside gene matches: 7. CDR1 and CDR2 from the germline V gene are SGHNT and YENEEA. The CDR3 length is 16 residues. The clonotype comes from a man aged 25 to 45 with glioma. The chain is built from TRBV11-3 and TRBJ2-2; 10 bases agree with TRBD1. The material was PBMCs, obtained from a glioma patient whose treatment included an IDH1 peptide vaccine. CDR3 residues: CASSDRDRGGTGELFF. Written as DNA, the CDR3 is TGTGCCAGCAGCGACCGGGACAGGGGCGGCACCGGGGAGCTGTTTTTT.